The rows below give T cell receptor beta chains drawn from one sample of a study of T cell repertoires in cytomegalovirus infection. These receptors' antigens are unknown. TCRdb independently ran MiXCR on the reads; one entry per CDR3 protein. There are about 890,000 distinct CDR3 sequences in the sample; roughly 30% occur only once, and 11% to 15% lies in the top ten. This sample comprised cultured CD8+ T cells from PBMCs, obtained from culture after CMV antigen stimulation. Receptor source: a human donor in good health (CMV status not recorded). Some clones in this sample may be carry-over from other donors' samples. The CDR3 runs from the conserved cysteine through the conserved F or W. Fields, in order: J gene, V gene, D gene, clone size, CDR3 DNA, CDR3 protein. The D gene is left open where the match is weak. Where a row states a size, it is once, few, many or the class of an expanded clone; other rows omit it.

>TRBJ1-2|TRBV27|.|.
TGTGCCAGCAGTTTTTCCCCGACAGCGACCTTATATGGCTACACCTTC
CASSFSPTATLYGYTF
>TRBJ1-1|TRBV27|.|few
TGTGCCAGCAGTTCCTGGGGCCCGGGCACTGAAGCTTTCTTT
CASSSWGPGTEAFF
>TRBJ2-6|TRBV12-3/TRBV12-4|.|.
TGTGCCAGCAGTTTGGGGGCAGGGTATGCCTCTGGGGCCAACGTCCTGACTTTC
CASSLGAGYASGANVLTF
>TRBJ2-7|TRBV14|.|few
TGTGCCAGCAGCCAACTCCTACCCGGGGCTACCCACGAGCAGTACTTC
CASSQLLPGATHEQYF
>TRBJ1-2|TRBV4-3|.|.
TGCGCCAGCAGCCAAGGCTACACCGGCCTGGGCTATGGCTACACCTTC
CASSQGYTGLGYGYTF
>TRBJ1-2|TRBV28|.|few
TGTGCCAGCAGTTTACGGGGGGGGTTCCTTTATGGCTACACCTTC
CASSLRGGFLYGYTF
>TRBJ1-1|TRBV6-5|.|few
TGTGCCAGCAGTTACGAATTGGGCCCTGAAGCTTTCTTT
CASSYELGPEAFF
>TRBJ2-5|TRBV6-2/TRBV6-3|.|.
TGTGCCAGCAGTTACCTGAGGAGCAGTGGGGAGACCCAGTACTTC
CASSYLRSSGETQYF
>TRBJ1-2|TRBV7-2|.|many
TGTGCCAGCAGATGGGGACCGCTACCTAACTATGGCTACACCTTC
CASRWGPLPNYGYTF
>TRBJ2-7|TRBV27|.|.
TGTGCCAGCTATACCCACAGAGAGCAGTACTTC
CASYTHREQYF
>TRBJ1-1|TRBV20-1|.|.
TGCAGTGCTAGAGATCGGGCGGAGTACACTGAAGCTTTCTTT
CSARDRAEYTEAFF
>TRBJ2-1|TRBV19|TRBD1|few
TGTGCCAGTAGTGCAACAGGGGCGTCCTACAATGAGCAGTTCTTC
CASSATGASYNEQFF
>TRBJ1-1|TRBV7-3|TRBD1|.
TGTGTCAGCAGCTTCCATCCGGCCCCGACAGGGAGGAACACTGAAGCTTTCTTT
CVSSFHPAPTGRNTEAFF
>TRBJ2-5|TRBV7-6|.|few
TGTGCCAGCAGCTTAGATGTCGGGGCAGGGCGAGAGACCCAGTACTTC
CASSLDVGAGRETQYF
>TRBJ2-2|TRBV27|TRBD1|.
TGTGCCAGCAGACAGGGGGCTATCACCGGGGAGCTGTTTTTT
CASRQGAITGELFF
>TRBJ2-4|TRBV6-1|.|.
TGTGCTAGTAAGGAGGGAGTTTTAGCCAAAAACATTCAGTACTTC
CASKEGVLAKNIQYF
>TRBJ2-3|TRBV7-4|TRBD2|.
TGTGCCAGCATCTTAGGGGGTCTAGCGGGGTTGACAGATACGCAGTATTTT
CASILGGLAGLTDTQYF
>TRBJ2-6|TRBV24-1|.|.
TGTGCCACCAGTAATAGCGTCAGGGGTATCTCTGGGGCCAACGTCCTGACTTTC
CATSNSVRGISGANVLTF
>TRBJ1-4|TRBV7-8|.|many
TGTGCCAGCAGCTCGCCTGGCGATTTGGATGAAAAACTGTTTTTT
CASSSPGDLDEKLFF
>TRBJ1-2|TRBV6-6|TRBD1|few
TGTGCCAGCAGAAACCTAGAGGGGGCCTATGGCTACACCTTC
CASRNLEGAYGYTF